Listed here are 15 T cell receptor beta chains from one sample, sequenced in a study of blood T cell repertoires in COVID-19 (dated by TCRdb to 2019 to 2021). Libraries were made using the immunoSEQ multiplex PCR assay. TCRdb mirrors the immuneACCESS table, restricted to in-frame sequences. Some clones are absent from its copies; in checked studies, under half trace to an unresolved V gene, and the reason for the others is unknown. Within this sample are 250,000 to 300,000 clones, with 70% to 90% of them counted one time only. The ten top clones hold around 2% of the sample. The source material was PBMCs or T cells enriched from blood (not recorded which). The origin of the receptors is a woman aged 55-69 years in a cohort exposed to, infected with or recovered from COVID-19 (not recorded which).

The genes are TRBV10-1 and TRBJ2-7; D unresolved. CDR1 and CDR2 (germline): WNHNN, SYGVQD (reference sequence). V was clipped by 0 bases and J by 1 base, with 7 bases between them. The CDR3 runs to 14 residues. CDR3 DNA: TGCGCCAGCAGTGAGTCGCCACAGTCCTACGAGCAGTACTTC. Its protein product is CASSESPQSYEQYF.

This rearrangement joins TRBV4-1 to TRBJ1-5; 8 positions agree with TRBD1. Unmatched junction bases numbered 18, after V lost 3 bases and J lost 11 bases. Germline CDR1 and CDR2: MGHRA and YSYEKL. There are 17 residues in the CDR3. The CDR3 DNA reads TGCGCCAGCAGCCAGGATTTAGCAACAGGGGGGATCCTGTCCCAGCATTTT. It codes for CASSQDLATGGILSQHF.

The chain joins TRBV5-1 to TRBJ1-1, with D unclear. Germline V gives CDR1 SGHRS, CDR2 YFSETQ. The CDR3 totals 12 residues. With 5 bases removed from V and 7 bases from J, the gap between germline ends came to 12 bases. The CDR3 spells CASSETTGEAFF. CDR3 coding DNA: TGCGCCAGCAGTGAGACAACCGGTGAAGCTTTCTTT.

The CDR3 spells CATSREREGAYEQYF. CDR3 DNA sequence: TGTGCCACCAGCAGAGAGCGGGAGGGTGCCTACGAGCAGTACTTC. The chain is built from TRBV15 and TRBJ2-7; 9 nucleotides match TRBD2. V shed 0 bases, J shed 2 bases, and the junction held 2 bases outside the gene matches. The CDR3 consists of 15 residues. Germline V lookup: CDR1 LNHNV, CDR2 YYDKDF (reference sequence).

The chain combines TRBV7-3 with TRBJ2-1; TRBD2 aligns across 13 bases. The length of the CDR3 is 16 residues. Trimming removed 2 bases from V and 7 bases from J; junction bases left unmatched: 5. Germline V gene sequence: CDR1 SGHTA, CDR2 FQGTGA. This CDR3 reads CASSLYVTSGRNEQFF. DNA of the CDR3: TGTGCCAGCAGCTTATACGTGACTAGCGGGAGGAATGAGCAGTTCTTC.

CDR3 sequence: CASSIVPGENTGELFF. CDR3 nucleotides: TGTGCCAGTAGTATAGTTCCGGGGGAGAACACCGGGGAGCTGTTTTTT. The rearrangement links TRBV19 to TRBJ2-2; perhaps TRBD2 as D (6 bases). The germline CDR1 and CDR2 sequences are LNHDA and SQIVND (reference sequence). Trimming removed 1 base from V and 1 base from J, with 10 bases in between. This CDR3 contains 16 residues.

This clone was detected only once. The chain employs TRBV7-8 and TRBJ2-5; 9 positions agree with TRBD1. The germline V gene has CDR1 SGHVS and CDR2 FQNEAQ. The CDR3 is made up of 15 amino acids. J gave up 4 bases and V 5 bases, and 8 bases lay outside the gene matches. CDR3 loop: CASSPASDRGETQYF. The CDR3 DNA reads TGTGCCAGCAGCCCAGCCTCGGACAGGGGAGAGACCCAGTACTTC. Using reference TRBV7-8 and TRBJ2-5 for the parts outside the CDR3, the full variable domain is GAGVSQSPRYKVAKRGQDVALRCDPISGHVSLFWYQQALGQGPEFLTYFQNEAQLDKSGLPSDRFFAERPEGSVSTLKIQRTQQEDSAVYLCASSPASDRGETQYFGPGTRLLVL.

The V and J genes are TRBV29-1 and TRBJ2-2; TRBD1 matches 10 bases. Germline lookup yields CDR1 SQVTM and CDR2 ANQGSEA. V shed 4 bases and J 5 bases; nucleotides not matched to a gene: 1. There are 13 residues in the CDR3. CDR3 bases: TGCAGCGTTGGACAGGGGGCGACCGGGGAGCTGTTTTTT. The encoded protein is CSVGQGATGELFF.

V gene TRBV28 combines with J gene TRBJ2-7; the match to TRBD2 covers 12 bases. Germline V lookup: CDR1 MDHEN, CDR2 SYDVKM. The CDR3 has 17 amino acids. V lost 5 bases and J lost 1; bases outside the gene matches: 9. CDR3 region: CASSPTSGRRGSYEQYF. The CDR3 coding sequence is TGTGCCAGCAGTCCGACTAGCGGGAGAAGGGGATCCTACGAGCAGTACTTC.

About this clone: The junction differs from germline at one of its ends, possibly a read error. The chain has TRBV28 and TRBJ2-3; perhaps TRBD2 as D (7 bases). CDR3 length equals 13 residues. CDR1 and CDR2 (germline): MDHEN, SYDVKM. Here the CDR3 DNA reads TGTGCCAGCAGCCTAGGGGGGGGAAGAGCCATTTCTTTT. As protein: CASSLGGGRAISF.

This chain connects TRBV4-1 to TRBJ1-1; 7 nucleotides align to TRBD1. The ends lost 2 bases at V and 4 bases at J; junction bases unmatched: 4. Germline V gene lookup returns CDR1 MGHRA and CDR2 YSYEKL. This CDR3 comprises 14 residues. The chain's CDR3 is CASSQLNRGTEAFF. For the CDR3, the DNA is TGCGCCAGCAGCCAACTCAACAGGGGCACTGAAGCTTTCTTT.

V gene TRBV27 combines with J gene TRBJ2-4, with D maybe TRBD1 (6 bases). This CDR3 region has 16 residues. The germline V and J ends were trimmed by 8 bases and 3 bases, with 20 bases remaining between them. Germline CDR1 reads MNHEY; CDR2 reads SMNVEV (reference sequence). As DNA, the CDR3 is TGTGCCAGCGGGCAGGGGACCTACTCGGGCAAAAACATTCAGTACTTC. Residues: CASGQGTYSGKNIQYF.

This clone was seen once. The CDR3: CASSQRGSNSPLHF. CDR3 in DNA: TGTGCCAGCAGCCAAAGGGGCAGTAATTCACCCCTCCACTTT. The gene calls are TRBV3-1 (or the pseudogene TRBV3-2) and TRBJ1-6, with D maybe TRBD1 (5 bases). Germline V gene sequence: CDR1 LGHDT, CDR2 YNNKEL (reference sequence). The V and J ends lost 2 bases and 6 bases respectively, with 8 bases between them. CDR3 length equals 14 residues.

Here the CDR3 reads CATQGQGPSYEQYF. The CDR3 DNA is TGTGCCACTCAAGGGCAGGGCCCGTCCTACGAGCAGTACTTC. The V gene is TRBV24-1, the J gene TRBJ2-7, with D possibly being TRBD1 (5 bases). The ends were cut back, 10 bases at V and 1 base at J, with 16 bases in the middle. Per the germline V gene, CDR1 is KGHDR and CDR2 is SFDVKD. The CDR3 runs to 14 residues.

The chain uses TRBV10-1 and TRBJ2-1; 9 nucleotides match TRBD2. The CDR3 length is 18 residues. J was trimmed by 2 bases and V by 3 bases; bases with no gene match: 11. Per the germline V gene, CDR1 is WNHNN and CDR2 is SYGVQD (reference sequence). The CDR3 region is CASSELRLAGMAYNEQFF. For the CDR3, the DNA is TGCGCCAGCAGTGAATTAAGGCTAGCGGGAATGGCCTACAATGAGCAGTTCTTC.